Here is one T cell receptor beta chain with its context. Its target is not known. The data are from a study of cytomegalovirus exposure and HLA in healthy donors. Overall study findings and caveats: Cytomegalovirus status was reportedly diagnosed by the classifier with high sensitivity and specificity. Presence/absence analyses rested on an assumption that sequencing depth was roughly uniform across donors. In a later analysis, at a false discovery rate of 0.05, under 20,000 TCR beta sequences were associated with HLA alleles.

PCR primers comprised 60 Vbeta and 13 Jbeta primers. Generated by immunoSEQ multiplex PCR, the TCRdb table keeps only in-frame clones and is missing some. Of 150,000 or so clones listed, around 84% were seen once; the top ten hold more than 1.5%. Sequencing used PBMCs. The source of this sequence is a man younger than 35 in good health and CMV-seronegative.

Here the CDR3 reads CASSLEGAEQYF. The CDR3 nucleotides read TGTGCCAGCAGTCTCGAGGGGGCCGAGCAGTACTTC. The J gene is TRBJ2-7, the V gene TRBV6-5; 7 bases are shared with TRBD1. The germline CDR1 and CDR2 sequences are MNHEY and SVGAGI. V lost 5 bases to trimming and J lost 6 bases; unmatched junction nucleotides: 4. CDR3 length: 12 amino acids.